This T cell receptor beta chain was found in a study of identical twins. Unique molecular identifiers were present on the cDNA, which also gained a universal primer site by template switching. From the 5' RACE reads, TCRdb called clonotypes with MiXCR, one entry per CDR3 protein. Among 250,000 or so distinct CDR3 sequences listed, about 8.9% were seen once. Healthy Caucasians, and only they, were the donors. The CDR3 has 13 residues. V shed 4 bases and J 9 bases; nucleotides not matched to a gene: 5. In germline, CDR1 is SGHNT, CDR2 YYREEE (reference sequence). Study-wide points: Invariant MAIT and iNKT cells are populations that could partly confound zero-insertion analyses.

Comments on this clonotype: Antigen specificity is unknown.

In addition, the sample was reused for a study of yellow fever vaccine responses in identical twins.

The sample taken for sequencing was CD8+ T cells sorted from blood. The V gene is TRBV5-4, the J gene TRBJ2-1; 9 nucleotides align to TRBD2. This sequence was found in a woman between 18 and 29 years old in good health. The CDR3 loop reads CASSAGTSSEQFF. The CDR3 region has the DNA TGTGCCAGCAGCGCCGGGACTAGCTCTGAGCAGTTCTTC.